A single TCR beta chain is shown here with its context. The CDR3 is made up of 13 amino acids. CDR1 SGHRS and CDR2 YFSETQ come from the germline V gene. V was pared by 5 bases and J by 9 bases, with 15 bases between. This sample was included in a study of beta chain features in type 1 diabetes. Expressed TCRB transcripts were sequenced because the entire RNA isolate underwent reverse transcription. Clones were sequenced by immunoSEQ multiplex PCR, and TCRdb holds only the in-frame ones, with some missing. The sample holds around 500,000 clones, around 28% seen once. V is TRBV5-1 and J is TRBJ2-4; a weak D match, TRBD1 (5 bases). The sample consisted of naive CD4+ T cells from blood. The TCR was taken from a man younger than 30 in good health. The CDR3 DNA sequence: TGCGCCAGCAGACTGGACACTGAAGGCATTCAGTACTTC. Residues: CASRLDTEGIQYF.